The 4 T cell receptor beta chains reported below all come from one sample, sequenced in a study of blood T cell repertoires in COVID-19. TCRdb keeps only in-frame clones here, not all; method: immunoSEQ multiplex PCR. This table holds 100,000 to 150,000 clones, 65% to 90% found once. Input material: PBMCs or T cells enriched from blood (not recorded which). These receptors came from a woman aged 45-59 years who had recovered from COVID-19.

This chain uses TRBV5-4 with TRBJ2-2; TRBD1 matches at 10 bases. The germline V gene has CDR1 SGHNT and CDR2 YYREEE (reference sequence). Trimming at V came to 3 bases and at J to 7 bases, leaving 12 bases not matched to a gene. CDR3 size: 17 residues. The CDR3 DNA reads as TGTGCCAGCAGCTCCGAGCTAGGGACAGGGGTCGTCGGGGAGCTGTTTTTT. As protein: CASSSELGTGVVGELFF.

The table lists this clone with a few counts. This rearrangement joins TRBV7-9 to TRBJ2-7; a possible D gene is TRBD2 (5 bases). Germline CDR1 is SEHNR and CDR2 is FQNEAQ (reference sequence). V dropped 5 bases and J dropped 5 bases, with 22 bases sitting between them. CDR3 length: 16 residues. CDR3 DNA: TGTGCCAGCAGCCCGAATCCGAAAGGGAGTTCCGACGAGCAGTACTTC. Translating gives CASSPNPKGSSDEQYF.

The CDR3 is CASSLTGPGYTF. The CDR3 DNA reads TGTGCCAGCAGCTTAACAGGGCCTGGCTACACCTTC. The J gene is TRBJ1-2, the V gene TRBV7-9, with D possibly TRBD1 on 6 matching bases. V lost 2 bases, J lost 7 bases, and 8 bases lay in between. The CDR3 extends over 12 amino acids. CDR1 is SEHNR and CDR2 is FQNEAQ in the germline V gene (reference sequence).

This chain joins TRBV11-3 and TRBJ1-2; TRBD1 agrees at 10 bases. Unmatched junction bases numbered 4, after V lost 3 bases and J lost 3 bases. CDR3 length equals 15 residues. Per the germline V gene, CDR1 is SGHNT and CDR2 is YENEEA. The CDR3: CASSFDRGLDYGYTF. Here the CDR3 DNA reads TGTGCCAGCAGCTTCGACAGGGGGCTGGACTATGGCTACACCTTC.